This T cell receptor (beta chain) was captured in a study of blood T cell repertoires in COVID-19. Background on the study: Sites in the United States, Italy and Spain provided acute and convalescent COVID-19 samples.

As originally analysed: Amplification with reference gene primers provided the estimates of nucleated cell counts. Only in-frame clones appear in the TCRdb table, and some are missing; sequencing was by immunoSEQ multiplex PCR. V and J calls and clone size are copied from that table; D and trimming were computed from the DNA. This sample has 400,000 to 450,000 clones, with around 88% found just once. This clone came up a few times. Trimming took 0 bases from V and 4 from J, leaving 9 bases between them. Germline assignment: CDR1 SEHNR and CDR2 FQNEAQ (reference sequence). The length of the CDR3 is 15 residues.

This receptor was obtained from a woman aged 45-65 years with COVID-19, enrolled during active disease. This chain links TRBV7-9 with TRBJ2-2; tentative D call: TRBD1 (6 bases). Sample: peripheral blood. As DNA, the CDR3 is TGTGCCAGCAGCTTAGCCACAGGGTTCACCGGGGAGCTGTTTTTT. Its protein product is CASSLATGFTGELFF. The full variable domain, with the rest looked up from reference TRBV7-9 and TRBJ2-2, is DTGVSQNPRHKITKRGQNVTFRCDPISEHNRLYWYRQTLGQGPEFLTYFQNEAQLEKSRLLSDRFSAERPKGSFSTLEIQRTEQGDSAMYLCASSLATGFTGELFFGEGSRLTVL.